Each of the 2 T cell receptor beta chains below was sequenced from the same sample in a study of T cell responses to AZD1222 COVID-19 vaccine. Only in-frame clones appear in the TCRdb table, and some are missing; sequencing was by immunoSEQ multiplex PCR. The repertoire consists of more than 65,000 clones, with less than 90% occurring once and the leading ten covering 25%. Sequenced material: peripheral blood, taken 28 days after the second AZD1222 dose. These TCRs come from an adult who received the AZD1222 COVID-19 vaccine.

The chain employs TRBV7-9 and TRBJ1-1; tentative D call: TRBD1 (5 bases). The V and J ends lost 5 bases and 5 bases respectively, with 15 bases between them. The CDR3 is 14 amino acids. Per the germline V gene, CDR1 is SEHNR and CDR2 is FQNEAQ (reference sequence). In DNA form, the CDR3 reads TGTGCCAGCAGCCGTATGGGGCCCAAGACTGAAGCTTTCTTT. Its protein is CASSRMGPKTEAFF.

The chain employs TRBV7-9 and TRBJ2-7, with unresolved D. This CDR3 is built from 16 residues. The germline V and J ends were trimmed by 0 bases and 2 bases, with 14 bases remaining between them. Germline V gene data show CDR1 as SEHNR and CDR2 as FQNEAQ (reference sequence). Written as DNA, the CDR3 is TGTGCCAGCAGCTTAGCCCCGGCGAGTGTAACCTACGAGCAGTACTTC. It encodes CASSLAPASVTYEQYF.